This T cell receptor beta chain was retrieved from a study of cytomegalovirus exposure and HLA in healthy donors. The CDR3 consists of 14 residues. V lost 1 base, J lost 3 bases, and 10 bases lay in between. The germline CDR1 and CDR2 sequences are SGHVS and FNYEAQ. Vbeta (60) and Jbeta (13) primers were used in the PCR. Generated by immunoSEQ multiplex PCR, the TCRdb table keeps only in-frame clones and is missing some. Found here are 150,000 to 200,000 clones, 75% to 90% of them singletons; the top ten hold about 1.9%. This clonotype originated in a human donor in good health. This rearrangement joins TRBV7-6 to TRBJ2-7; D may be TRBD2 (6 bases). Material for sequencing was PBMCs. The DNA for the CDR3 is TGTGCCAGCAGCTTAGGGGGGGACGTCTACGAGCAGTACTTC. Residues: CASSLGGDVYEQYF. The full variable domain, its missing parts supplied by reference TRBV7-6 and TRBJ2-7, is GAGVSQSPRYKVTKRGQDVALRCDPISGHVSLYWYRQALGQGPEFLTYFNYEAQQDKSGLPNDRFSAERPEGSISTLTIQRTEQRDSAMYRCASSLGGDVYEQYFGPGTRLTVT.